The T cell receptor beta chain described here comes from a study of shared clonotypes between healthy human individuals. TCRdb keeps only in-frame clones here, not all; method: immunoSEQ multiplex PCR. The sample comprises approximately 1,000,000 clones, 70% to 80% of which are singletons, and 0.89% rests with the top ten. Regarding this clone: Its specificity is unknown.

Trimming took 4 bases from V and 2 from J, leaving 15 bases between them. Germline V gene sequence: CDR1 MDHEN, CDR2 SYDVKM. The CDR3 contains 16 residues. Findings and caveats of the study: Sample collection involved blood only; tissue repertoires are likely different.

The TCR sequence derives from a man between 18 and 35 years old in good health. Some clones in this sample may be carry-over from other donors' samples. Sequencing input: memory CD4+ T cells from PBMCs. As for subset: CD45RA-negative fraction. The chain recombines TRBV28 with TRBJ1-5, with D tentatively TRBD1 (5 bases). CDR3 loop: CASSSQGPGGNQPQHF. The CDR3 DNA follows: TGTGCCAGCAGTTCCCAGGGCCCTGGGGGCAATCAGCCCCAGCATTTT.